This passage covers 11 T cell receptor beta chains from one sample sequenced in a study of siplizumab effects on memory and regulatory T cells. Generated by immunoSEQ multiplex PCR, the TCRdb table keeps only in-frame clones and is missing some. This sample has 90,000 to 120,000 clones, with 94% found just once. Sequencing used Tregs sorted from blood. The receptors come from a human donor in good health.

The V gene is TRBV7-9, the J gene TRBJ2-7, with 14 bases fitting TRBD2. The CDR3 contains 19 residues. V lost 2 bases, J lost 0 bases, and 9 bases stayed unmatched. CDR1 is SEHNR and CDR2 is FQNEAQ in the germline V gene (reference sequence). The CDR3 sequence is CASSLSGTSGSGGSYEQYF. The DNA of the CDR3 is TGTGCCAGCAGCTTATCTGGGACTAGCGGGAGTGGGGGCTCCTACGAGCAGTACTTC.

The chain recombines TRBV5-1 with TRBJ2-5; D possibly uses TRBD1 or TRBD2 (5 bases each). Trimming shortened V by 5 bases and J by 3 bases, and 14 bases separated the two germline ends. The length of the CDR3 is 14 residues. Germline CDR1 SGHRS, CDR2 YFSETQ. The CDR3 region has the DNA TGCGCCAGCAGTCCTGGGGGAACAGAAGAGACCCAGTACTTC. Translated: CASSPGGTEETQYF.

The chain combines TRBV28 with TRBJ2-7, with D perhaps matching TRBD1 or TRBD2 (5 bases each). Between the trimmed V and J ends, which lost 6 bases and 0 bases, there was a span of 15 bases. The CDR3 extends over 15 amino acids. Germline V gene lookup returns CDR1 MDHEN and CDR2 SYDVKM. The CDR3 loop is CASSNQGRFSYEQYF. For the CDR3, the DNA is TGTGCCAGCAGCAACCAGGGACGATTCTCCTACGAGCAGTACTTC. Based on the CDR3 plus reference TRBV28 and TRBJ2-7, the full variable domain is DVKVTQSSRYLVKRTGEKVFLECVQDMDHENMFWYRQDPGLGLRLIYFSYDVKMKEKGDIPEGYSVSREKKERFSLILESASTNQTSMYLCASSNQGRFSYEQYFGPGTRLTVT.

The chain employs TRBV4-1 and TRBJ2-1, with a tentative D call TRBD2 (5 bases). This CDR3 region has 16 residues. V lost 0 bases and J lost 8, with 17 bases in between. The germline gives CDR1 MGHRA, CDR2 YSYEKL. The DNA of the CDR3 is TGCGCCAGCAGCCAAGAGCACAACGGACTGTGGGATGAGCAGTTCTTC. Protein sequence: CASSQEHNGLWDEQFF.

V gene TRBV11-2 combines with J gene TRBJ2-7; 13 bases are shared with TRBD2. This CDR3 is 16 amino acids long. The germline V gene encodes CDR1 SGHAT and CDR2 FQNNGV. The J segment lost 5 bases and the V segment lost 5 bases, leaving 9 bases of the junction unmatched. The CDR3, as DNA: TGTGCCAGCAGCCACCCCTTTACTAGCGGGAGGGACGAGCAGTACTTC. Amino acids: CASSHPFTSGRDEQYF.

The V call is TRBV11-2, the J call TRBJ2-3, with 10 nucleotides matching TRBD2. CDR3 length: 15 residues. J lost 11 bases, V lost 5 bases, and 13 bases had no gene match. Germline loops: CDR1 SGHAT, CDR2 FQNNGV. Here the CDR3 reads CASSPGGLLAGKQYF. For the CDR3, the DNA is TGTGCCAGCAGCCCTGGGGGATTACTAGCGGGAAAGCAGTATTTT. Using reference TRBV11-2 and TRBJ2-3 for the parts outside the CDR3, the full variable domain is EAGVAQSPRYKIIEKRQSVAFWCNPISGHATLYWYQQILGQGPKLLIQFQNNGVVDDSQLPKDRFSAERLKGVDSTLKIQPAKLEDSAVYLCASSPGGLLAGKQYFGPGTRLTVL.

A few counts support this clone. The V gene is TRBV9, the J gene TRBJ2-7; D assignment may be TRBD1 or TRBD2 (5 bases each). V lost 3 bases to trimming and J lost 1 base, with 14 bases between them. The CDR3 loop spans 15 amino acids. The germline V gene has CDR1 SGDLS and CDR2 YYNGEE. CDR3 bases: TGTGCCAGCAGCGAGGGGACCGGGCCGTCCTACGAGCAGTACTTC. It encodes CASSEGTGPSYEQYF.

The V gene is TRBV9, the J gene TRBJ2-1; D is unclear. This CDR3 spans 15 amino acids. V was shortened by 5 bases and J by 0 bases, with 12 bases between the two germline ends. Germline V gives CDR1 SGDLS, CDR2 YYNGEE. DNA of the CDR3: TGTGCCAGCAGGGCACTCCCGGTCTCCTACAATGAGCAGTTCTTC. As protein: CASRALPVSYNEQFF.

V gene TRBV27 combines with J gene TRBJ2-5, with TRBD1 as a possible D gene (5 bases). Germline V gives CDR1 MNHEY, CDR2 SMNVEV (reference sequence). The length of the CDR3 is 13 residues. V lost 6 bases, J lost 5 bases, and 13 bases lay in between. The DNA for the CDR3 is TGTGCCAGCAGACCAGGGTTAGGGGAGACCCAGTACTTC. As protein: CASRPGLGETQYF.

The gene calls are TRBV30 and TRBJ2-7; TRBD1 might be the D (5 bases). Trimming shortened V by 2 bases and J by 0 bases, and 11 bases separated the two germline ends. Germline values: CDR1 GTSNPN, CDR2 SVGIG (reference sequence). This CDR3 is 14 amino acids long. DNA of the CDR3: TGTGCCTGGAGTAGGCAGGGATTCTCCTACGAGCAGTACTTC. Amino acid sequence: CAWSRQGFSYEQYF.

The chain joins TRBV20-1 to TRBJ1-2; D is undetermined. Between the trimmed V and J ends, which lost 1 base and 5 bases, there was a span of 5 bases. CDR1 is DFQATT, CDR2 SNEGSKA, per germline (reference sequence). The CDR3 extends over 11 amino acids. The CDR3 reads CSARGSYGYTF. The CDR3 DNA reads as TGCAGTGCTAGAGGGAGTTATGGCTACACCTTC.